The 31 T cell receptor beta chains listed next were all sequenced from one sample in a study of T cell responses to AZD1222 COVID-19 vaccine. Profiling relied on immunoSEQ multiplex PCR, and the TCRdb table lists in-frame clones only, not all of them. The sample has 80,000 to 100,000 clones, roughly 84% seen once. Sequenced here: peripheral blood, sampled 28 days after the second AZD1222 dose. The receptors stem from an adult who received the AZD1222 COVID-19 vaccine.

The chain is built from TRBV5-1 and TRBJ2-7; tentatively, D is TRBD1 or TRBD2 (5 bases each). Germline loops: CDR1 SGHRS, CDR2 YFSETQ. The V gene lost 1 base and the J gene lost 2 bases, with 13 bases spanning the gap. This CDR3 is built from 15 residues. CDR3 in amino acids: CASSLQGPTTYEQYF. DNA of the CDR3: TGCGCCAGCAGCTTGCAGGGACCGACTACCTACGAGCAGTACTTC.

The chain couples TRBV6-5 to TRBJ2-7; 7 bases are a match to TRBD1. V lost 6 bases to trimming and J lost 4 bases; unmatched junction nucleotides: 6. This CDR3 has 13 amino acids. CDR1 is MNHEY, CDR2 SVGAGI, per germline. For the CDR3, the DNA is TGTGCCAGCAGCATGGGACAGACATACGAGCAGTACTTC. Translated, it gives CASSMGQTYEQYF.

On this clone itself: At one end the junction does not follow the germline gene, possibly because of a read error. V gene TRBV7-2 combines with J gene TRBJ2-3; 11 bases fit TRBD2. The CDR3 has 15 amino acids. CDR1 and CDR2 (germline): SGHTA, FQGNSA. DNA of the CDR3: TGTGCCAGCAGATTAGCGGGAGGGCCCGCAGATACGCAGTATTTT. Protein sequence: CASRLAGGPADTQYF.

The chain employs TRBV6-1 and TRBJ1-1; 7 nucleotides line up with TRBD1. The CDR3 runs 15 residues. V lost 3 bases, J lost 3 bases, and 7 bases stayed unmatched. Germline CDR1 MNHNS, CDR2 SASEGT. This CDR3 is CASSEAGGKDTEAFF. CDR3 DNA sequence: TGTGCCAGCAGTGAGGCAGGGGGTAAGGACACTGAAGCTTTCTTT.

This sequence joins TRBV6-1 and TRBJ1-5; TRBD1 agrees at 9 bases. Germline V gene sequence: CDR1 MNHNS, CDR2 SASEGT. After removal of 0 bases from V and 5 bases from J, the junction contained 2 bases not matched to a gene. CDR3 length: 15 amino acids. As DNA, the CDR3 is TGTGCCAGCAGTGAAGCGGACAGGGGACATCAGCCCCAGCATTTT. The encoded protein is CASSEADRGHQPQHF.

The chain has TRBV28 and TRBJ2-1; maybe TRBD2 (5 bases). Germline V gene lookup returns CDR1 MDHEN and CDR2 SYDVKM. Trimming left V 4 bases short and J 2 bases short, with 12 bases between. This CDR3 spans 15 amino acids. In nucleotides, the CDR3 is TGTGCCAGCAGTTCCCCAGCGGCTACCTACAATGAGCAGTTCTTC. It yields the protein CASSSPAATYNEQFF. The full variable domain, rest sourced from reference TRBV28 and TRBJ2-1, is DVKVTQSSRYLVKRTGEKVFLECVQDMDHENMFWYRQDPGLGLRLIYFSYDVKMKEKGDIPEGYSVSREKKERFSLILESASTNQTSMYLCASSSPAATYNEQFFGPGTRLTVL.

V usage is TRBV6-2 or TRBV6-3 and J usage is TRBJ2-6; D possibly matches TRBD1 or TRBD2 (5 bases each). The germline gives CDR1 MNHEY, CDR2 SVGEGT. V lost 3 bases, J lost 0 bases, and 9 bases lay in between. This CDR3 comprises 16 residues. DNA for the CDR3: TGTGCCAGCAGTTATCAGAGGGGCTCTGGGGCCAACGTCCTGACTTTC. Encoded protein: CASSYQRGSGANVLTF.

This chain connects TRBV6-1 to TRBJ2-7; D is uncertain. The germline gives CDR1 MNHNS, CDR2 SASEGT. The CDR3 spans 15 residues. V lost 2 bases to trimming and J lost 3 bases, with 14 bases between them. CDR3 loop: CASSELSPSVYEQYF. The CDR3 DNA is TGTGCCAGCAGTGAACTCTCTCCATCCGTCTACGAGCAGTACTTC.

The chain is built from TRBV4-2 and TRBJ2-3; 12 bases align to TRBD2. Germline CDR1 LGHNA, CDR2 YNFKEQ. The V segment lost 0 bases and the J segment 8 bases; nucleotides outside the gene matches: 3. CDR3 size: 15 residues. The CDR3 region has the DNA TGTGCCAGCAGCCAAGATCTACTAGCGGGGGGTACGCAGTATTTT. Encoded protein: CASSQDLLAGGTQYF.

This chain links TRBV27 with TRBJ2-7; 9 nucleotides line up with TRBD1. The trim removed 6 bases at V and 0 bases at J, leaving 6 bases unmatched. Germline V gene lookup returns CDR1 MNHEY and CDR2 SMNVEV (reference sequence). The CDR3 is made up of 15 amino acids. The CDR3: CASRQGAYLSYEQYF. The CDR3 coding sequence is TGTGCCAGCAGACAGGGGGCGTACCTCTCCTACGAGCAGTACTTC.

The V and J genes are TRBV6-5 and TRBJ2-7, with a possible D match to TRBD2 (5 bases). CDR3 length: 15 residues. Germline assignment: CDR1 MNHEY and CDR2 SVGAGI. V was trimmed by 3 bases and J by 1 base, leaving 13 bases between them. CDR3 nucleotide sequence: TGTGCCAGCAGTTATTCTCCGGGGAAGTCCTACGAGCAGTACTTC. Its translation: CASSYSPGKSYEQYF.

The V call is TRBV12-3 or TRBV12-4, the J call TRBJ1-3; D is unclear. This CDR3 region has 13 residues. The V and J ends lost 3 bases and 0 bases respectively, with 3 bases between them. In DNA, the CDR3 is TGTGCCAGCAGTTTGGACTCTGGAAACACCATATATTTT. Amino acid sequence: CASSLDSGNTIYF.

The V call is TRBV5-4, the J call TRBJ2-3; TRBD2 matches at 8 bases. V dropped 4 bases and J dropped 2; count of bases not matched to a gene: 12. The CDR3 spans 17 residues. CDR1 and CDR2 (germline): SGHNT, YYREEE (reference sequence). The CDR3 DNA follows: TGTGCCAGCAGCCCACCGGGGGAGCGGGGGAACACAGATACGCAGTATTTT. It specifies CASSPPGERGNTDTQYF.

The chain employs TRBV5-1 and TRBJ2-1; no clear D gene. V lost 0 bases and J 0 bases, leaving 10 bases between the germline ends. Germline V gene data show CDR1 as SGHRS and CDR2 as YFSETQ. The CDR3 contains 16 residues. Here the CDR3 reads CASSLAPGRSYNEQFF. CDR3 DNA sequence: TGCGCCAGCAGCTTGGCTCCCGGTCGCTCCTACAATGAGCAGTTCTTC.

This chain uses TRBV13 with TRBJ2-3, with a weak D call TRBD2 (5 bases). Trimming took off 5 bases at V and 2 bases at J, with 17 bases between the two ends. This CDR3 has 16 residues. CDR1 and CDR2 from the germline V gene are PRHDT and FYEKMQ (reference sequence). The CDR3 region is CASSRERRGYTDTQYF. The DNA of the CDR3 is TGTGCCAGCAGCCGCGAGCGGAGAGGATACACAGATACGCAGTATTTT.

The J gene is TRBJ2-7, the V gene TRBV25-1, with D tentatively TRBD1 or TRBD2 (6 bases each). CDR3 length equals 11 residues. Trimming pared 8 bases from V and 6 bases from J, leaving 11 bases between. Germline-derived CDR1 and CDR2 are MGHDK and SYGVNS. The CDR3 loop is CASRGPGEQYF. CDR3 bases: TGTGCCAGCCGGGGGCCCGGCGAGCAGTACTTC.

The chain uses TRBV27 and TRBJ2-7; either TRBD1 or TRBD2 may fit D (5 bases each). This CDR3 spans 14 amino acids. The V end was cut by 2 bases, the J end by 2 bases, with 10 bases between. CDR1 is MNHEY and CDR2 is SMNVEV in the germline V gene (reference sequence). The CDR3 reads CASSLQWGPYEQYF. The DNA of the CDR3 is TGTGCCAGCAGTTTACAGTGGGGACCCTACGAGCAGTACTTC.

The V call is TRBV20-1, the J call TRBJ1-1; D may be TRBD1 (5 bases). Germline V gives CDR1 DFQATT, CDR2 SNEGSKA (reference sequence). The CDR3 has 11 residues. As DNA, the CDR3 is TGCAGCCGACAGTTTAACACTGAAGCTTTCTTT. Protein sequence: CSRQFNTEAFF.

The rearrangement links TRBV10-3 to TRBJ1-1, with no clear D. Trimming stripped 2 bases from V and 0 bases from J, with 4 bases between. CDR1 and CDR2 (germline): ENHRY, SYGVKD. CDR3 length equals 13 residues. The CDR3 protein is CAISETMNTEAFF. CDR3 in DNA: TGTGCCATCAGTGAGACTATGAACACTGAAGCTTTCTTT.

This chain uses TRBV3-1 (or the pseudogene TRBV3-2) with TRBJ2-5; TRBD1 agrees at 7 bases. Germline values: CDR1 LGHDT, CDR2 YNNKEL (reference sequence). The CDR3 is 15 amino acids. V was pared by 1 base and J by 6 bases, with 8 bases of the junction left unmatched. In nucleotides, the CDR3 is TGTGCCAGCAGCCAAGGGGGGACAGACCTAAAGACCCAGTACTTC. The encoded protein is CASSQGGTDLKTQYF.

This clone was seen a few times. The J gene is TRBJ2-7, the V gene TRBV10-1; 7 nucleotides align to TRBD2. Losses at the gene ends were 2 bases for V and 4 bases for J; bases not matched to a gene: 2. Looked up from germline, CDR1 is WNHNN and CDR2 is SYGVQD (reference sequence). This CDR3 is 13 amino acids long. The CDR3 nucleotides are TGCGCCAGCAGTGAGGTGGGGGGGTACGAGCAGTACTTC. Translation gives CASSEVGGYEQYF.

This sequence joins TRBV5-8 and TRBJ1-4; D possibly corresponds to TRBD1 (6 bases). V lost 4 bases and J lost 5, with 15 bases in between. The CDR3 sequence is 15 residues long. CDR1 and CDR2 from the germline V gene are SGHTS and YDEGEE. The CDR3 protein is CASSRPQGGNEKLFF. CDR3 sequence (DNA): TGTGCCAGCAGCCGACCACAGGGAGGGAATGAAAAACTGTTTTTT. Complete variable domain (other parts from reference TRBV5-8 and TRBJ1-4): EAGVTQSPTHLIKTRGQQATLRCSPISGHTSVYWYQQALGLGLQFLLWYDEGEERNRGNFPPRFSGRQFPNYSSELNVNALELEDSALYLCASSRPQGGNEKLFFGSGTQLSVL.

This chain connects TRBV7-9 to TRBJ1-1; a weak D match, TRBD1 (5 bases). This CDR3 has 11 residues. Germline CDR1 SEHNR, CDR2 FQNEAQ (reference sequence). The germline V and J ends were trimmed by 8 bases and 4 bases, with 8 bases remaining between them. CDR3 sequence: CASEQGTEAFF. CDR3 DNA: TGTGCCAGCGAGCAGGGCACTGAAGCTTTCTTT.

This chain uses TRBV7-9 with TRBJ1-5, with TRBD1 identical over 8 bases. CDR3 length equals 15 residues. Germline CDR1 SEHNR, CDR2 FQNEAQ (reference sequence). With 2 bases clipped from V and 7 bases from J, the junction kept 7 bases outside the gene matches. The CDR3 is CASSLSQGAEQPQHF. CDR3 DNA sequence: TGTGCCAGCAGCTTATCTCAGGGGGCAGAACAGCCCCAGCATTTT.

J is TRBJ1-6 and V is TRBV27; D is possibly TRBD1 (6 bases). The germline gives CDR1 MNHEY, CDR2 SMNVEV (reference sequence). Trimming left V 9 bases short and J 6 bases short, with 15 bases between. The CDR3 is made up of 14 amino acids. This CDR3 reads CASSQTGFNSPLHF. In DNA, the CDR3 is TGTGCCAGTTCCCAAACAGGGTTTAATTCACCCCTCCACTTT.

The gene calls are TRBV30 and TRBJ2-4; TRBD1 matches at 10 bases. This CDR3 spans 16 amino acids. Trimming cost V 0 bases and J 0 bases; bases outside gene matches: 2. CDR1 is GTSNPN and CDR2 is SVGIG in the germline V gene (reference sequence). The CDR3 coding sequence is TGTGCCTGGAGTGTAAGGGACAGGGGAGCCAAAAACATTCAGTACTTC. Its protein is CAWSVRDRGAKNIQYF.

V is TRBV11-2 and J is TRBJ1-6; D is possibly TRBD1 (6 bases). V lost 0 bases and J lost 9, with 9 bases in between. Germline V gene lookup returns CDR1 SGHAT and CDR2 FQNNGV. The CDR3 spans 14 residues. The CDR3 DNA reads TGTGCCAGCAGCTTAGAAACAGGGTCTTCACCCCTCCACTTT. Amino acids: CASSLETGSSPLHF.

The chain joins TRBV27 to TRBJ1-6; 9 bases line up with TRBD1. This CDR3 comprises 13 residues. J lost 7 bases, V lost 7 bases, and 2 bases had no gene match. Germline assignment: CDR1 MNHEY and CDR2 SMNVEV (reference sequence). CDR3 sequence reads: CASTGTGNSPLHF. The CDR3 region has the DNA TGTGCCAGCACCGGGACAGGGAATTCACCCCTCCACTTT.

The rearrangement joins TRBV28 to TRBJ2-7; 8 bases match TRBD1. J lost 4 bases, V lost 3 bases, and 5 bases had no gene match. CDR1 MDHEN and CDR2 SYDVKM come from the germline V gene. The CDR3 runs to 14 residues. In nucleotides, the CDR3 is TGTGCCAGCAGTTTCAGGGACAGGTTGTACGAGCAGTACTTC. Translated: CASSFRDRLYEQYF.

CDR3 bases: TGTGCCAGCAGTTTGCAGGGACAAAACACCTACGAGCAGTACTTC. It yields the protein CASSLQGQNTYEQYF. V and J are TRBV27 and TRBJ2-7, with D possibly TRBD1 on 6 matching bases. V lost 3 bases, J lost 2 bases, and 14 bases lay in between. This CDR3 is 15 amino acids long. Looked up from germline, CDR1 is MNHEY and CDR2 is SMNVEV (reference sequence).

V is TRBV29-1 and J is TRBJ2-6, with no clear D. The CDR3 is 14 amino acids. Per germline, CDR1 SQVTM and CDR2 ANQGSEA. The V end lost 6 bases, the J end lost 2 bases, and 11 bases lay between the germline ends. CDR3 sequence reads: CSVVSGAGANVLTF. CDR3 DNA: TGCAGCGTGGTATCTGGGGCTGGGGCCAACGTCCTGACTTTC.